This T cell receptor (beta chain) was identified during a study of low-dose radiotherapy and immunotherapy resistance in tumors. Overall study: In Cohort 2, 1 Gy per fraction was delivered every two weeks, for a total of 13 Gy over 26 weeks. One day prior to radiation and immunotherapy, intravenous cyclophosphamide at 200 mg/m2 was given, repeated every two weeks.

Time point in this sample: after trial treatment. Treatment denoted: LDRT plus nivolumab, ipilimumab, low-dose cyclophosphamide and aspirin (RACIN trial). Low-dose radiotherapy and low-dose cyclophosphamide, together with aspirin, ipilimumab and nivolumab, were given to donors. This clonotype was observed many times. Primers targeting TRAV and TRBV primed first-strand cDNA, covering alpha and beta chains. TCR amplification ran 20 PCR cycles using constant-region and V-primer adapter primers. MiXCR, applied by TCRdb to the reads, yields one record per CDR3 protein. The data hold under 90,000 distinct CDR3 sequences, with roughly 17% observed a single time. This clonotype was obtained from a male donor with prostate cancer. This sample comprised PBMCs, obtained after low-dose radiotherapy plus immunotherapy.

The CDR3 protein is CASSLAPGLNEQFF. Here the CDR3 DNA reads TGTGCCAGCAGCTTAGCTCCTGGGCTTAATGAGCAGTTCTTC. The J gene is TRBJ2-1, the V gene TRBV7-2; D gene uncertain. CDR1 SGHTA and CDR2 FQGNSA come from the germline V gene. V shed 0 bases and J shed 7 bases, with 10 bases lying between them. The CDR3 extends over 14 amino acids.